A selection of T cell receptor beta chains follows, all from one sample in a study of T cells in Graves' hyperthyroidism and ophthalmopathy. In TCRdb, the multiplex PCR reads were re-called with MiXCR into one record per CDR3 protein. The repertoire holds roughly 300,000 distinct CDR3 sequences, with approximately 22% as singletons. The sequenced sample consisted of blood. These receptors came from a woman between 50 and 59 years old with Graves' hyperthyroidism. Both conserved end residues are part of each CDR3. The D gene is left open where the match is weak. Some rows mark clone size as missing; the rest say once, few, many or name a class of expanded clone.

>NA|TRBV14|NA|TRBJ1-2
TGTGCCAGCAGCCAAGCTTCAGGGGTGGGAGGCTACACCTTC
CASSQASGVGGYTF
>many|TRBV3-1|NA|TRBJ2-5
TGTGCCAGCAGCCAAGCTAGCCAAGAGACCCAGTACTTC
CASSQASQETQYF
>few|TRBV4-2|TRBD1|TRBJ2-2
TGTGCCAGCAGCCGTGGGACAGGGAATGCCGGGGAGCTGTTTTTT
CASSRGTGNAGELFF
>many|TRBV7-3|TRBD1|TRBJ1-1
TGTGCCAGCAGCCCAGATTCAGGGGGCTACACTGAAGCTTTCTTT
CASSPDSGGYTEAFF
>many|TRBV24-1|NA|TRBJ1-5
TGTGCCACCAGTGATTCCAATCAGCCCCAGCATTTT
CATSDSNQPQHF
>many|TRBV28|NA|TRBJ2-7
TGTGCCAGCAGTTTATATAGGGTGCGGGCAGGCGACTCCTACGAGCAGTACTTC
CASSLYRVRAGDSYEQYF
>many|TRBV20-1|TRBD1|TRBJ2-5
TGCAGTGCTAGAGAGGGCAGGGGGCTTCAAGAGACCCAGTACTTC
CSAREGRGLQETQYF
>many|TRBV5-1|NA|TRBJ1-1
TGCGCCAGCAGAGATGACACGAACACTGAAGCTTTCTTT
CASRDDTNTEAFF
>many|TRBV10-2|TRBD2|TRBJ2-5
TGCGCCAGCAGTGATTGGCAGGGCGGGAGAGAGACCCAGTACTTC
CASSDWQGGRETQYF
>NA|TRBV7-2|TRBD2|TRBJ2-3
TGTGCCAGCAGCCTATGGGAGGGTACGCAGTGTTTT
CASSLWEGTQCF
>few|TRBV5-6|NA|TRBJ2-3
TGTGCCAGCAGCCGGGGGCGGGGGAGAGATACGCAGTATTTT
CASSRGRGRDTQYF
>many|TRBV7-9|TRBD2|TRBJ2-5
TGTGCCAGCACTACTAGCGGGGGGGAAGAGACCCAGTACTTC
CASTTSGGEETQYF
>many|TRBV28|TRBD1|TRBJ2-7
TGTGCCAGCAGTCCGACCGGGACAGGGGGCTACAAGCAGTACTTC
CASSPTGTGGYKQYF
>few|TRBV25-1|TRBD1|TRBJ2-1
TGTGCCAGCAGTGAGGGGGGACAGGGGGGCAATGAGCAGTTCTTC
CASSEGGQGGNEQFF
>many|TRBV28|TRBD2|TRBJ2-5
TGTGCCAGCAGTTCCCCCGGGAGGGCCCGGGAGACCCAGTACTTC
CASSSPGRARETQYF
>few|TRBV9|NA|TRBJ2-3
TGTGCCAGCAGTCGGAACACAGATACGCAGTATTTT
CASSRNTDTQYF
>many|TRBV20-1|TRBD2|TRBJ2-5
TGCAGTGCTACCCCAACTAGCGGAGTGAAAGAGACCCAGTACTTC
CSATPTSGVKETQYF
>NA|TRBV25-1|TRBD1|TRBJ1-1
TGTGCCAGCGCAACAGGGGGAGGAGTGAACACTGAAGCTTTCTTT
CASATGGGVNTEAFF
>once|TRBV18|TRBD1|TRBJ2-1
TGTGCCAGCTCACCTACGGGCGGACAGGGCCACAATGAGCAGTTCTTC
CASSPTGGQGHNEQFF
>few|TRBV20-1|TRBD2|TRBJ2-7
TGCAGTATACACTCCTCCGGGACTAGCGGGAGGGTGTACGAGCAGTACTTC
CSIHSSGTSGRVYEQYF
>many|TRBV30|NA|TRBJ1-1
TGTGCCTGGACAACAATTGGACGCCTTAACACTGAAGCTTTCTTT
CAWTTIGRLNTEAFF
>NA|TRBV7-2|TRBD1|TRBJ1-4
TGTGCCAGCAGCTTTTACCGGACAGGGGATGAAAAACTGTTTTTT
CASSFYRTGDEKLFF
>many|TRBV6-1|NA|TRBJ1-5
TGTGCCAGCAGCCCTGGGCAGGGCTTGTCCGTTCAGCCCCAGCATTTT
CASSPGQGLSVQPQHF
>NA|TRBV12-3/TRBV12-4|NA|TRBJ1-1
TGTGCCAGCAGTCTCAGACAACCCGGCCCTAACACTGAAGCTTTCTTT
CASSLRQPGPNTEAFF
>many|TRBV10-3|TRBD1|TRBJ2-7
TGTGCCATCAGGCCGGGACAGGGAGGCTACGAGCAGTACTTC
CAIRPGQGGYEQYF
>NA|TRBV5-1|NA|TRBJ1-4
TGCGCCAGCAGCTTGGAACAAGGGAATGAAAAACTGTTTTTT
CASSLEQGNEKLFF
>many|TRBV3-1|TRBD1|TRBJ1-2
TGTGCCAGCAGCCATAGACAGGGGTCGGTCTATGGCTACACCTTC
CASSHRQGSVYGYTF
>many|TRBV7-9|NA|TRBJ1-2
TGTGCCAGCAGACACAGGTTCTCCTATGGCTACACCTTC
CASRHRFSYGYTF
>many|TRBV11-1|NA|TRBJ1-2
TGTGCCACATTGGGTGACGGCTACACCTTC
CATLGDGYTF
>few|TRBV30|NA|TRBJ2-3
TGTGCCTGGAGTGTGGGGTCGTCAGATACGCAGTATTTT
CAWSVGSSDTQYF
>many|TRBV5-1|NA|TRBJ2-3
TGCGCCAGCAGCGTTGAAACCGATACGCAGTATTTT
CASSVETDTQYF
>NA|TRBV10-1|NA|TRBJ2-7
TGCGCCAGCAGTGCTCAGGCCGCCTACGAGCAGTACTTC
CASSAQAAYEQYF
>many|TRBV30|NA|TRBJ1-4
TGTGCCTGGAGTGCTACAGCCGGGACTAATGAAAAACTGTTTTTT
CAWSATAGTNEKLFF
>many|TRBV7-9|NA|TRBJ2-3
TGTGCCAGCAGCTTAGCGATAGGGAGAGCAGATACGCAGTATTTT
CASSLAIGRADTQYF
>few|TRBV10-3|TRBD1|TRBJ1-4
TGTGCCATCAGCAGGGGGCCGGCAACTAATGAAAAACTGTTTTTT
CAISRGPATNEKLFF
>NA|TRBV5-5|NA|TRBJ1-3
TGTGCCAGCAGCTTGTGGTTGCAGGGGAGCGGAAACACCATATATTTT
CASSLWLQGSGNTIYF
>many|TRBV30|NA|TRBJ2-1
TGTGCCTGGATGGTGGGGGGACCCTCCTACAATGAGCAGTTCTTC
CAWMVGGPSYNEQFF
>NA|TRBV7-6|NA|TRBJ1-4
TGTGCCAGCAGCCCGGGACAAGGACGTGAAAAACTGTTTTTT
CASSPGQGREKLFF
>once|TRBV20-1|NA|TRBJ1-1
TGCAGTGCTAGAAGGGCAGGGTTAGGCACTGAAGCTTTCTTT
CSARRAGLGTEAFF
>NA|TRBV2|NA|TRBJ1-6
TGTGCCAGCAGTGAGGTGATCGGGGGTTCACCCCTCCACTTT
CASSEVIGGSPLHF
>NA|TRBV2|NA|TRBJ1-1
TGTGCCAGCAGTGGGGGGGAAGCCTACATGAACACTGAAGCTTTCTTT
CASSGGEAYMNTEAFF
>many|TRBV5-1|NA|TRBJ2-5
TGCGCCAGCAGCTTGGCCGGTACAGAAGAGACCCAGTACTTC
CASSLAGTEETQYF
>many|TRBV5-1|TRBD1|TRBJ2-7
TGCGCCAGCAGCCGGGTAGGGGACAGTAGATACGAGCAGTACTTC
CASSRVGDSRYEQYF
>many|TRBV5-1|NA|TRBJ1-1
TGCGCCAGCAGCACCAGGGGTGGGTTGAACACTGAAGCTTTCTTT
CASSTRGGLNTEAFF
>NA|TRBV2|NA|TRBJ2-3
TGTGCCAGCAGTTCACCAGCAGGTCTAGGGATAGATACGCAGTATTTT
CASSSPAGLGIDTQYF
>once|TRBV6-2/TRBV6-3|TRBD1|TRBJ1-5
TGTGCCAGCAGTTACGACAGGGGGCGGCTCTTTCAGCCCCAGCATTTT
CASSYDRGRLFQPQHF
>many|TRBV7-9|TRBD2|TRBJ2-3
TGTGCCAGCGGACCCTCGGGGGGGGGCACAGATACGCAGTATTTT
CASGPSGGGTDTQYF